Listed below are T cell receptor beta chains from one sample, sequenced in a study of T-cell reconstitution after alpha-beta-depleted transplantation in children. TCRdb reprocessed the PCR reads via MiXCR and lists one record per CDR3 protein. In the table there are around 600,000 distinct CDR3 sequences, roughly 24% of which are singletons. This specimen consisted of PBMCs, mostly from graft donor cells, obtained 360 days after TCRalphabeta/CD19-depleted stem cell transplant. The receptors originated from a boy less than two years old who had a stem cell transplant for acute myeloid leukemia, so the T cells may come from the graft donor. The CDR3 runs from the conserved cysteine through the conserved F or W. The D gene is left open where the match is weak. Expanded clones are given a class, and other clones once, few, many or no size at all.

V: TRBV6-1; size: few; J: TRBJ2-1; D: NA; DNA: TGTGCCAGCATGCGAGGGACGATCTACAATGAGCAGTTCTTC; CDR3: CASMRGTIYNEQFF
V: TRBV20-1; size: many; J: TRBJ2-5; D: TRBD2; DNA: TGCAGTGCTCCTATCCCCGGGACTAGCGGACAAGAGACCCAGTACTTC; CDR3: CSAPIPGTSGQETQYF
V: TRBV5-6; size: NA; J: TRBJ2-1; D: TRBD1; DNA: TGTGCCAGCAGCTTGAGACAGGGAATCAATGAGCAGTTCTTC; CDR3: CASSLRQGINEQFF
V: TRBV11-2; size: many; J: TRBJ1-6; D: NA; DNA: TGTGCCAGCAGCTTACTACCCATTGCCTATAATTCACCCCTCCACTTT; CDR3: CASSLLPIAYNSPLHF
V: TRBV20-1; size: NA; J: TRBJ2-3; D: NA; DNA: TGCAGTGCTAGAGATCGGACGTTGAGCTTCACAGATACGCAGTATTTT; CDR3: CSARDRTLSFTDTQYF
V: TRBV12-3/TRBV12-4; size: once; J: TRBJ2-7; D: NA; DNA: TGTGCCAGCAGTGGGGACCACCGAATTAGCTACGAGCAGTACTTC; CDR3: CASSGDHRISYEQYF
V: TRBV7-2; size: few; J: TRBJ2-5; D: TRBD1; DNA: TGTGCCAGCAGCGAACGGGACAGCATCTTTCAAGAGACCCAGTACTTC; CDR3: CASSERDSIFQETQYF
V: TRBV20-1; size: few; J: TRBJ2-3; D: NA; DNA: TGCAGTGCTAGCGGCCGCGCCCTGGCGCAGTATTTT; CDR3: CSASGRALAQYF
V: TRBV5-1; size: few; J: TRBJ2-2; D: NA; DNA: TGCGCCAGCAGCCTGACTGGGCCAAATCCCGGGGAGCTGTTTTTT; CDR3: CASSLTGPNPGELFF
V: TRBV10-3; size: few; J: TRBJ2-3; D: NA; DNA: TGTGCCATCAGTGCCGGGGACTCTTCCACAGATACGCAGTATTTT; CDR3: CAISAGDSSTDTQYF
V: TRBV7-2; size: many; J: TRBJ1-1; D: NA; DNA: TGTGCCAGCAGCCGGACGGCTCAATCTGAAGCTTTCTTT; CDR3: CASSRTAQSEAFF
V: TRBV7-2; size: many; J: TRBJ2-5; D: NA; DNA: TGTGCCAGCAGCTTCCCGTTCCAAGAGACCCAGTACTTC; CDR3: CASSFPFQETQYF
V: TRBV27; size: NA; J: TRBJ1-5; D: TRBD1; DNA: TGTGCCAGCAGCAGGACCGGGACAGGGGTTCAGCCCCAGCATTTT; CDR3: CASSRTGTGVQPQHF
V: TRBV29-1; size: NA; J: TRBJ2-7; D: TRBD1; DNA: TGCAGCGTTACCCTACGTGACAGGGCCTACGAGCAGTACTTC; CDR3: CSVTLRDRAYEQYF
V: TRBV12-3/TRBV12-4; size: NA; J: TRBJ2-1; D: NA; DNA: TGTGCCAGCAGTTTAGCGGGGGGGGCCATAAATGAGCAGTTCTTC; CDR3: CASSLAGGAINEQFF
V: TRBV15; size: NA; J: TRBJ2-5; D: NA; DNA: TGTGCCACCAGCAGAGAGGGAGACAGAGGAGAGACCCAGTACTTC; CDR3: CATSREGDRGETQYF
V: TRBV7-2; size: many; J: TRBJ2-7; D: TRBD1; DNA: TGTGCCAGCAGCTTTCCCGGGACAGGGTCCTACGAGCAGTACTTC; CDR3: CASSFPGTGSYEQYF
V: TRBV10-2; size: NA; J: TRBJ1-6; D: TRBD1; DNA: TGCGCCAGCAGGACAGGGAGCTCCTATAATTCACCCCTCCACTTT; CDR3: CASRTGSSYNSPLHF
V: TRBV4-3; size: few; J: TRBJ2-7; D: NA; DNA: TGCGCCAGCAGCCAGTACGGGACGGGAGACTACGAGCAGTACTTC; CDR3: CASSQYGTGDYEQYF
V: TRBV20-1; size: NA; J: TRBJ1-6; D: NA; DNA: TGCTGTGCTAGAGGGGCATCAGGGAAGACCACTATATTTCCCATTAATTCACCCCTCCACTTT; CDR3: CCARGASGKTTIFPINSPLHF
V: TRBV7-9; size: many; J: TRBJ2-1; D: TRBD2; DNA: TGTGCCAGCAGCCCGAGAGGACTAGCGGGGGGAAACAATGAGCAGTTCTTC; CDR3: CASSPRGLAGGNNEQFF
V: TRBV18; size: NA; J: TRBJ1-1; D: NA; DNA: TGTGCCAGCTCACGACAGGCTACTGAAGCTTTCTTT; CDR3: CASSRQATEAFF
V: TRBV12-3/TRBV12-4; size: many; J: TRBJ2-7; D: NA; DNA: TGTGCCAGCAGTTCTCTTCACCACGAGCAGTACTTC; CDR3: CASSSLHHEQYF
V: TRBV5-1; size: NA; J: TRBJ2-1; D: TRBD2; DNA: TGCGCCAGCAGCTTGGTATCGAGCGGGGCACTCACCAATGAGCAGTTCTTC; CDR3: CASSLVSSGALTNEQFF
V: TRBV20-1; size: NA; J: TRBJ1-5; D: NA; DNA: TGCAGTGCTAGAGAGGCAGGGAACGGAATTCAGCCCCAGCATTTT; CDR3: CSAREAGNGIQPQHF
V: TRBV7-9; size: NA; J: TRBJ2-7; D: NA; DNA: TGTGCCAGCAGCTCGCTAAGACAGTACGAGCAGTACTTC; CDR3: CASSSLRQYEQYF
V: TRBV6-1; size: NA; J: TRBJ2-6; D: NA; DNA: TGTGCCAGCAGCGCCGTTCAGGGACCTGGGGCCAACGTCCTGACTTTC; CDR3: CASSAVQGPGANVLTF
V: TRBV28; size: NA; J: TRBJ2-7; D: NA; DNA: TGTGCCAGCAGTTTTAGGCGGTTTGGCTACGAGCAGTACTTC; CDR3: CASSFRRFGYEQYF
V: TRBV7-9; size: many; J: TRBJ2-3; D: NA; DNA: TGTGCCAGCAGCTACTTCGGACAGTCCACAGATACGCAGTATTTT; CDR3: CASSYFGQSTDTQYF
V: TRBV5-1; size: many; J: TRBJ2-1; D: TRBD1; DNA: TGCGCCAGCAGCCCCGGGACAGGGGACTACAATGAGCAGTTCTTC; CDR3: CASSPGTGDYNEQFF
V: TRBV6-5; size: many; J: TRBJ2-3; D: TRBD2; DNA: TGTGCCAGCAGTTACCTGGGCGGGGGGGCTGCAGATACGCAGTATTTT; CDR3: CASSYLGGGAADTQYF
V: TRBV5-1; size: NA; J: TRBJ2-3; D: NA; DNA: TGCGCCAGCAGCTCGGGGCCAGGGAGGAGCACAGATACGCAGTATTTT; CDR3: CASSSGPGRSTDTQYF
V: TRBV27; size: many; J: TRBJ1-1; D: NA; DNA: TGTGCCACCCTCCCGGCGCCGCAGAACACTGAAGCTTTCTTT; CDR3: CATLPAPQNTEAFF
V: TRBV12-3/TRBV12-4; size: few; J: TRBJ2-7; D: TRBD1; DNA: TGTGCCAGCAGTTTTTTCGGGACAGGTCCCTACGAGCAGTACTTC; CDR3: CASSFFGTGPYEQYF
V: TRBV10-3; size: many; J: TRBJ2-7; D: NA; DNA: TGTGCCATCAGTGTGGAAGGGGGGCTCTTCTACGAGCAGTACTTC; CDR3: CAISVEGGLFYEQYF